Following are 26 T cell receptor beta chains from one sample sequenced in a study of beta chain features in type 1 diabetes. Antigens for these TCRs are unknown. Study observations and caveats: Moderately but significantly shorter TCRB CDR3s were found in Type 1 diabetes patients in all four CD4+ subsets.

Sequencing targeted expressed TCRB transcripts, as all isolated RNA had been reverse transcribed. The repertoire was sequenced with immunoSEQ multiplex PCR; TCRdb's copy has only in-frame clones and lacks some. The repertoire holds 640,000 or so clones, with around an eighth as singletons. Specimen: naive CD4+ T cells from blood. The receptors were gathered from a man younger than 35 with type 1 diabetes.

The V call is TRBV14, the J call TRBJ2-5, with D unclear. The CDR3 is 16 amino acids. Germline lookup yields CDR1 SGHDN and CDR2 FVKESK. The V end lost 4 bases, the J end lost 5 bases, and 20 bases lay between the germline ends. The CDR3 DNA reads as TGTGCCAGCAGCCCCGCTAGGCAGGCCTTGGGGGAGACCCAGTACTTC. Translating it yields CASSPARQALGETQYF. The variable domain in full, completed from reference TRBV14 and TRBJ2-5, reads EAGVTQFPSHSVIEKGQTVTLRCDPISGHDNLYWYRRVMGKEIKFLLHFVKESKQDESGMPNNRFLAERTGGTYSTLKVQPAELEDSGVYFCASSPARQALGETQYFGPGTRLLVL.

A single count supports this clone. This sequence joins TRBV2 and TRBJ2-3; D is uncertain. The CDR3 has 15 amino acids. Trimming took off 6 bases at V and 4 bases at J, with 17 bases between the two ends. Germline CDR1 is SNHLY and CDR2 is FYNNEI. This CDR3 reads CASSPSGNVADTQYF. CDR3 nucleotide sequence: TGTGCCAGCAGCCCTAGTGGTAACGTCGCAGATACGCAGTATTTT.

This clone was seen more than once but under ten times. V is TRBV13 and J is TRBJ2-5; D uncertain. The CDR3 length is 12 residues. CDR1 and CDR2 from the germline V gene are PRHDT and FYEKMQ (reference sequence). Trimming took 3 bases from V and 1 from J, leaving 3 bases between them. The CDR3 loop is CASSFPQETQYF. The CDR3 DNA is TGTGCCAGCAGCTTCCCCCAAGAGACCCAGTACTTC. The full variable domain, with the rest looked up from reference TRBV13 and TRBJ2-5, is AAGVIQSPRHLIKEKRETATLKCYPIPRHDTVYWYQQGPGQDPQFLISFYEKMQSDKGSIPDRFSAQQFSDYHSELNMSSLELGDSALYFCASSFPQETQYFGPGTRLLVL.

This clone was detected a few times. The chain links TRBV29-1 to TRBJ1-1; possibly TRBD1 for D (6 bases). The CDR3 is made up of 13 amino acids. The V gene's germline CDR1 is SQVTM and CDR2 ANQGSEA. Trimming cost V 4 bases and J 3 bases, with 12 bases left between them. The CDR3: CSVGRDTYTEAFF. CDR3 in DNA: TGCAGCGTTGGGAGGGACACCTACACTGAAGCTTTCTTT.

The chain recombines TRBV7-9 with TRBJ2-1; 13 bases match TRBD2. From germline, CDR1 is SEHNR and CDR2 FQNEAQ (reference sequence). Trimming removed 5 bases from V and 16 bases from J; junction bases left unmatched: 5. CDR3 length: 12 amino acids. The CDR3 DNA follows: TGTGCCAGCAGCCCGGGACTAGCGGGGTACTTCTTC. Amino acids: CASSPGLAGYFF. The full variable domain, its missing parts supplied by reference TRBV7-9 and TRBJ2-1, is DTGVSQNPRHKITKRGQNVTFRCDPISEHNRLYWYRQTLGQGPEFLTYFQNEAQLEKSRLLSDRFSAERPKGSFSTLEIQRTEQGDSAMYLCASSPGLAGYFFGPGTRLTVL.

About this clone itself: Other DNA sequences from this sample encode an identical CDR3 as well. The CDR3 DNA reads as TGTGCCAGCAGGCCTGGACTGCTCACAGATACGCAGTATTTT. This encodes CASRPGLLTDTQYF. The genes are TRBV6-5 and TRBJ2-3; tentatively, D is TRBD2 (5 bases). The germline V and J ends were trimmed by 6 bases and 2 bases, with 12 bases remaining between them. Germline V lookup: CDR1 MNHEY, CDR2 SVGAGI. The CDR3 is made up of 14 amino acids.

Note on this clone: A much larger clone differs from this one at a single base, so this may be a read error. Different DNA sequences within this sample yield the same CDR3. The rearrangement uses TRBV5-6 and TRBJ2-5; the D is unclear. CDR3 length equals 11 residues. Per the germline V gene, CDR1 is SGHDT and CDR2 is YYEEEE. Trimming took off 0 bases at V and 3 bases at J, with 0 bases between the two ends. The CDR3 bases are TGTGCCAGCAGCTTGGAAGAGACCCAGTACTTC. Its protein is CASSLEETQYF.

There are a few counts of this clone. The V gene is TRBV27, the J gene TRBJ1-4; D remains unclear. Germline V CDR1 and CDR2: MNHEY, SMNVEV (reference sequence). The CDR3 sequence is 13 residues long. V was trimmed by 3 bases and J by 8 bases, leaving 10 bases between them. The CDR3 here is CASSFWSGEKLFF. The DNA of the CDR3 is TGTGCCAGCAGTTTTTGGTCGGGAGAAAAACTGTTTTTT.

In its sample, this clone was seen a few times. The chain couples TRBV29-1 to TRBJ2-7; TRBD1 agrees at 9 bases. Germline V lookup: CDR1 SQVTM, CDR2 ANQGSEA. This CDR3 is built from 17 residues. V shed 0 bases, J shed 4 bases, and the junction held 13 bases outside the gene matches. Written as DNA, the CDR3 is TGCAGCGTTGAAGATATCCCCGGGACAGGGTTAGGGTACGAGCAGTACTTC. Translated, it gives CSVEDIPGTGLGYEQYF.

This clone was detected only a few times. V is TRBV10-3 and J is TRBJ2-3; 7 nucleotides match TRBD2. Germline V CDR1 and CDR2: ENHRY, SYGVKD. CDR3 length: 14 amino acids. Trimming removed 3 bases from V and 4 bases from J; junction bases left unmatched: 4. The CDR3 here is CAISDSAGADTQYF. The CDR3 DNA follows: TGTGCCATCAGTGACTCTGCGGGGGCAGATACGCAGTATTTT.

The J gene is TRBJ1-2, the V gene TRBV11-2, with a weak D call TRBD1 (5 bases). Germline CDR1 reads SGHAT; CDR2 reads FQNNGV. V lost 5 bases and J 0 bases, leaving 16 bases between the germline ends. The length of the CDR3 is 16 residues. CDR3 residues: CASSPPMGVTNYGYTF. In nucleotides, the CDR3 is TGTGCCAGCAGCCCCCCAATGGGGGTTACTAACTATGGCTACACCTTC.

The V and J genes are TRBV19 and TRBJ2-5, with 9 bases lining up with TRBD2. Trimming at V came to 10 bases and at J to 2 bases, leaving 8 bases not matched to a gene. The length of the CDR3 is 14 residues. Germline assignment: CDR1 LNHDA and CDR2 SQIVND (reference sequence). As DNA, the CDR3 is TGTGCCACCTCGACTAGCGGAGAACAAGAGACCCAGTACTTC. Translated, it gives CATSTSGEQETQYF.

J is TRBJ1-2 and V is TRBV7-2; D unclear. Per germline, CDR1 SGHTA and CDR2 FQGNSA. The CDR3 extends over 12 amino acids. V shed 2 bases and J shed 6 bases, with 7 bases lying between them. CDR3 DNA sequence: TGTGCCAGCAGCTTACCGGGGAATGGCTACACCTTC. It translates to CASSLPGNGYTF.

This clone has only a few counts. This sequence joins TRBV5-6 and TRBJ2-3; D call uncertain. The CDR3 has 18 residues. V shed 0 bases and J shed 3 bases, with 20 bases lying between them. CDR1 and CDR2 from the germline V gene are SGHDT and YYEEEE. The CDR3 region is CASSLVGLTLGGTDTQYF. The CDR3, as DNA: TGTGCCAGCAGCTTGGTGGGCCTAACACTGGGTGGTACAGATACGCAGTATTTT.

The chain combines TRBV30 with TRBJ1-2; no firm D call. Trimming removed 5 bases at V and 4 bases at J, with 11 bases between. Germline V gene sequence: CDR1 GTSNPN, CDR2 SVGIG (reference sequence). This CDR3 spans 12 amino acids. In DNA form, the CDR3 reads TGTGCCTGGTGGCAGGAGATCTATGGCTACACCTTC. Translating gives CAWWQEIYGYTF.

The rearrangement joins TRBV28 to TRBJ1-6; no clear D gene. Trimming took off 2 bases at V and 10 bases at J, with 6 bases between the two ends. This CDR3 region has 12 residues. Germline loops: CDR1 MDHEN, CDR2 SYDVKM. The CDR3 DNA is TGTGCCAGCAGTTTAAAATTCTCACCCCTCCACTTT. It encodes CASSLKFSPLHF.

This clone has only a few counts. The chain has TRBV7-2 and TRBJ2-7; D is perhaps TRBD1 or TRBD2 (5 bases each). This CDR3 is 14 amino acids long. The germline CDR1 and CDR2 sequences are SGHTA and FQGNSA. V lost 5 bases to trimming and J lost 3 bases, with 14 bases between them. CDR3 sequence: CASSIGAGGYEQYF. The CDR3 DNA follows: TGTGCCAGCAGCATAGGGGCTGGGGGCTACGAGCAGTACTTC. Combining the CDR3 with reference TRBV7-2 and TRBJ2-7 gives the whole variable domain GAGVSQSPSNKVTEKGKDVELRCDPISGHTALYWYRQSLGQGLEFLIYFQGNSAPDKSGLPSDRFSAERTGGSVSTLTIQRTQQEDSAVYLCASSIGAGGYEQYFGPGTRLTVT.

This clone was picked up a small number of times. The sample contains more than one DNA sequence encoding this CDR3. The chain joins TRBV7-2 to TRBJ1-1; D is unclear. V was pared by 2 bases and J by 0 bases, with 4 bases between. The CDR3 loop spans 13 amino acids. Germline CDR1 reads SGHTA; CDR2 reads FQGNSA. CDR3 sequence: CASSLTVNTEAFF. In DNA form, the CDR3 reads TGTGCCAGCAGCTTAACAGTGAACACTGAAGCTTTCTTT.

There are a few counts of this clone. The V call is TRBV15, the J call TRBJ2-1; D is perhaps TRBD1 or TRBD2 (5 bases each). Germline V gene lookup returns CDR1 LNHNV and CDR2 YYDKDF (reference sequence). V lost 4 bases and J lost 7, with 26 bases in between. The CDR3 is made up of 18 amino acids. The CDR3 spells CATSTKAAGTPTVNEQFF. DNA of the CDR3: TGTGCCACCAGCACGAAAGCAGCCGGGACCCCGACGGTTAATGAGCAGTTCTTC.

This clone was counted a few times. The chain joins TRBV2 to TRBJ1-2; 9 positions agree with TRBD1. Trimming at V came to 6 bases and at J to 5 bases, leaving 7 bases not matched to a gene. Germline V gene lookup returns CDR1 SNHLY and CDR2 FYNNEI. The CDR3 runs 14 residues. CDR3 DNA: TGTGCCAGCAGGCACAGGGGGCTTCGGTATGGCTACACCTTC. The encoded protein is CASRHRGLRYGYTF.

The V call is TRBV27, the J call TRBJ2-1; D remains unclear. V was shortened by 0 bases and J by 4 bases, with 7 bases between the two germline ends. The CDR3 runs 14 residues. The germline gives CDR1 MNHEY, CDR2 SMNVEV (reference sequence). The CDR3 nucleotides read TGTGCCAGCAGTTTATCGCGTAGGTACAATGAGCAGTTCTTC. This sequence encodes CASSLSRRYNEQFF.

The chain couples TRBV4-1 to TRBJ1-4; tentatively, D is TRBD1 (6 bases). Deletions cut 0 bases from V and 2 bases from J, with 13 bases between. CDR1 MGHRA and CDR2 YSYEKL come from the germline V gene. This CDR3 has 17 amino acids. CDR3 residues: CASSQDRGAWTNEKLFF. CDR3 sequence (DNA): TGCGCCAGCAGCCAAGATCGGGGGGCGTGGACTAATGAAAAACTGTTTTTT.

A few counts support this clone. J is TRBJ2-6 and V is TRBV7-9; D not certain. Trimming stripped 7 bases from V and 4 bases from J, with 17 bases between. The CDR3 sequence is 16 residues long. Germline CDR1 is SEHNR and CDR2 is FQNEAQ (reference sequence). This CDR3 is CASITAARFGANVLTF. The CDR3 DNA sequence: TGTGCCAGCATAACGGCGGCCCGCTTCGGGGCCAACGTCCTGACTTTC.

This clone turned up a few times. At the DNA level, this CDR3 is encoded by other sequences in the same sample as well. J is TRBJ1-5 and V is TRBV25-1, with unresolved D. V was pared by 3 bases and J by 7 bases, with 7 bases between. The CDR3 is made up of 12 amino acids. Per germline, CDR1 MGHDK and CDR2 SYGVNS. The CDR3 DNA is TGTGCCAGCAGTGAGGGTGGCCAGCCCCAGCATTTT. Amino acids: CASSEGGQPQHF.

The chain employs TRBV7-2 and TRBJ2-7; maybe TRBD1 (6 bases). Trimming took 6 bases from V and 1 from J, leaving 16 bases between them. The CDR3 length is 15 residues. The germline V gene encodes CDR1 SGHTA and CDR2 FQGNSA. The CDR3 nucleotides read TGTGCCAGCAGACCCACAGGGTCCGGTTCCTACGAGCAGTACTTC. It codes for CASRPTGSGSYEQYF.

This clone has only a few counts. The sample has other DNA sequences that encode this CDR3 too. This rearrangement joins TRBV4-1 to TRBJ1-2; D gene uncertain. This CDR3 contains 14 residues. CDR1 and CDR2 (germline): MGHRA, YSYEKL. Trimming removed 0 bases at V and 0 bases at J, with 5 bases between. DNA for the CDR3: TGCGCCAGCAGCCAAGACGGCGCTAACTATGGCTACACCTTC. Translated: CASSQDGANYGYTF.